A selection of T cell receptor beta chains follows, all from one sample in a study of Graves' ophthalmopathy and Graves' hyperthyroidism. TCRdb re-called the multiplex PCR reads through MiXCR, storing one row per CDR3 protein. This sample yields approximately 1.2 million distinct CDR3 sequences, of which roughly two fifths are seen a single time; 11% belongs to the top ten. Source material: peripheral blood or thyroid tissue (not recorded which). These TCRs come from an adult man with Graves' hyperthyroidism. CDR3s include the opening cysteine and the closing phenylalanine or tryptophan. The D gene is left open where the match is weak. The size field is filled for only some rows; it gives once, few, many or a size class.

CAWVNTGIYGYTF TGTGCCTGGGTTAATACAGGGATCTATGGCTACACCTTC - few TRBJ1-2 TRBV30
CASSEDRDRELFF TGTGCCAGCAGTGAAGACCGGGATCGGGAGCTGTTTTTT - many TRBJ2-2 TRBV2
CASSLEWDSRNQPQHF TGTGCCAGCAGCTTGGAATGGGACAGTCGCAATCAGCCCCAGCATTTT TRBD1 many TRBJ1-5 TRBV5-5
CASKPGPGVHNSPLHF TGTGCCAGCAAACCGGGGCCAGGCGTCCATAATTCACCCCTCCACTTT - - TRBJ1-6 TRBV11-1
CASRQGALSQPQHF TGTGCCAGTAGACAGGGGGCGCTTTCCCAGCCCCAGCATTTT TRBD1 many TRBJ1-5 TRBV19
CASSLGAGYGHTF TGTGCCAGCAGCTTAGGAGCAGGGTATGGCCACACCTTC - - TRBJ1-2 TRBV11-2
CASSPSVGDPGELFF TGTGCCAGCAGCCCCTCCGTAGGGGATCCCGGGGAGCTGTTTTTT - - TRBJ2-2 TRBV6-4
CASSPGSGEATYNSPLHF TGTGCCAGCAGCCCAGGTTCAGGGGAGGCTACCTATAATTCACCCCTCCACTTT - few TRBJ1-6 TRBV9
CSARTGVEPNSPLHF TGCAGTGCTAGAACGGGGGTCGAGCCGAATTCACCCCTCCACTTT - few TRBJ1-6 TRBV20-1
CASSLPPGLAVLPGSTGELFF TGTGCCAGCAGCCTTCCCCCGGGACTAGCTGTCCTCCCAGGTAGCACCGGGGAGCTGTTTTTT TRBD2 - TRBJ2-2 TRBV7-2
CASSIGAGRAYEQYF TGTGCCAGTAGTATTGGGGCAGGGAGAGCCTACGAGCAGTACTTC - - TRBJ2-7 TRBV19
CASSLVGFLGETQYF TGTGCCAGCAGCTTAGTCGGGTTTCTGGGGGAGACCCAGTACTTC - many TRBJ2-5 TRBV7-2
CASRPEGLNTEAFF TGTGCCAGCAGACCTGAGGGGCTGAACACTGAAGCTTTCTTT - many TRBJ1-1 TRBV5-6
CASSDLGTGVEKLFF TGTGCCAGCAGTGATTTAGGGACAGGGGTCGAAAAACTGTTTTTT TRBD1 - TRBJ1-4 TRBV25-1
CASSGVTRTEAFF TGTGCCAGCAGCGGCGTCACGCGGACTGAAGCTTTCTTT - - TRBJ1-1 TRBV25-1
CASRTGTADNQPQHF TGTGCCAGCAGAACGGGGACAGCCGACAATCAGCCCCAGCATTTT TRBD1 - TRBJ1-5 TRBV10-3
CASSLWGRMNTEAFF TGTGCCAGCAGCTTATGGGGAAGGATGAACACTGAAGCTTTCTTT - - TRBJ1-1 TRBV7-2
CASSPWGGHDQPQHF TGCGCCAGCAGCCCGTGGGGGGGGCACGATCAGCCCCAGCATTTT - many TRBJ1-5 TRBV5-1
CASSFEGRFNSPLHF TGTGCCAGTAGTTTCGAGGGTCGCTTCAATTCACCCCTCCACTTT - many TRBJ1-6 TRBV19
CASSRSLGQGKDETQYF TGCGCCAGCAGCCGGAGCCTCGGACAGGGAAAGGATGAGACCCAGTACTTC TRBD1 few TRBJ2-5 TRBV4-3
CASSLARYSYEQYF TGTGCCAGCAGTTTAGCACGGTACTCCTACGAGCAGTACTTC - many TRBJ2-7 TRBV12-3/TRBV12-4
CASSPRGESNQETQYF TGTGCCAGCAGCCCCCGGGGCGAGAGCAACCAAGAGACCCAGTACTTC - - TRBJ2-5 TRBV11-2
CASSYFPGQYNSPLHF TGTGCCAGCAGTTACTTTCCGGGACAGTATAATTCACCCCTCCACTTT TRBD1 - TRBJ1-6 TRBV10-3
CASRRLTGTDNSPLHF TGTGCCAGCAGACGCCTCACCGGGACAGATAATTCACCCCTCCACTTT TRBD1 many TRBJ1-6 TRBV6-5
CASSLARTDGYTF TGTGCCAGCAGCTTAGCGAGGACGGATGGCTACACCTTC - few TRBJ1-2 TRBV7-2
CASSAGLGANVLTF TGTGCCAGCAGTGCGGGGCTTGGGGCCAACGTCCTGACTTTC - - TRBJ2-6 TRBV2
CSVTGTGNQPQHF TGCAGCGTTACAGGGACAGGCAATCAGCCCCAGCATTTT TRBD1 once TRBJ1-5 TRBV29-1
CATARQETNSPLHF TGTGCCACCGCGAGACAGGAGACTAATTCACCCCTCCACTTT - - TRBJ1-6 TRBV24-1
CASSKNRGQLYEQYF TGCGCCAGCAGCAAGAACAGGGGACAACTCTACGAGCAGTACTTC TRBD1 - TRBJ2-7 TRBV5-1
CASSPTGLYEQYF TGTGCCAGCAGCCCGACAGGGTTATACGAGCAGTACTTC TRBD1 many TRBJ2-7 TRBV7-2
CATSTGELFF TGTGCCACCAGTACCGGGGAGCTGTTTTTT - few TRBJ2-2 TRBV10-3
CASSLPTSGRRETQYF TGTGCCAGCAGCCTACCGACTAGCGGGAGGAGAGAGACCCAGTACTTC TRBD2 many TRBJ2-5 TRBV5-6
CATSRAGTPDTISNQPQHF TGTGCCACCAGCAGAGCCGGGACACCGGACACCATTAGCAATCAGCCCCAGCATTTT - many TRBJ1-5 TRBV15
CSVDSPNGELFF TGCAGCGTTGACTCCCCTAACGGGGAGCTGTTTTTT - many TRBJ2-2 TRBV29-1
CASSPRQGLSGANVLTF TGTGCCAGCAGCCCCCGGCAGGGCCTCTCTGGGGCCAACGTCCTGACTTTC - - TRBJ2-6 TRBV7-2
CASSRQGSGLFF TGTGCCAGTAGCAGACAGGGCAGCGGGCTGTTTTTT TRBD1 many TRBJ2-2 TRBV19
CASSLSGQGRSGELFF TGTGCCAGCAGTTTATCGGGACAGGGACGATCCGGGGAGCTGTTTTTT TRBD1 few TRBJ2-2 TRBV12-3/TRBV12-4
CASSLEFWDRPNYGYTF TGCGCCAGCAGCTTGGAGTTTTGGGACAGACCTAACTATGGCTACACCTTC TRBD1 - TRBJ1-2 TRBV5-1
CASGLAAYNEQFF TGTGCCAGCGGACTAGCGGCATACAATGAGCAGTTCTTC TRBD2 - TRBJ2-1 TRBV19
CASSPEGWWTEAFF TGTGCCAGCAGCCCCGAGGGTTGGTGGACTGAAGCTTTCTTT - - TRBJ1-1 TRBV14
CASSQAQGRSPLHF TGTGCCAGCAGCCAAGCGCAGGGTAGATCACCCCTCCACTTT - many TRBJ1-6 TRBV14
CASSPSEGLGETQYF TGTGCCAGCAGCCCTAGTGAGGGCTTGGGAGAGACCCAGTACTTC - many TRBJ2-5 TRBV7-9
CASRPTGVHGELFF TGTGCCAGCAGGCCGACAGGTGTCCACGGGGAGCTGTTTTTT - many TRBJ2-2 TRBV12-3/TRBV12-4
CASSLLEISNYGYTF TGTGCCAGCAGCTTACTCGAAATTTCTAACTATGGCTACACCTTC - - TRBJ1-2 TRBV11-1
CSTQTGPSSGNTIYF TGCAGCACCCAGACAGGCCCAAGCTCTGGAAACACCATATATTTT - - TRBJ1-3 TRBV29-1
CASTRGNALGYEQYF TGTGCCAGCACACGCGGGAATGCGTTAGGCTACGAGCAGTACTTC - - TRBJ2-7 TRBV10-3
CASSLVTGNSPLHF TGTGCCAGCAGCTTAGTGACAGGGAATTCACCCCTCCACTTT TRBD1 - TRBJ1-6 TRBV7-2
CASRSGTGSEAFF TGTGCCAGCAGGTCTGGGACAGGGTCTGAAGCTTTCTTT TRBD1 few TRBJ1-1 TRBV2
CASSFWTGANTGELFF TGTGCCAGCAGCTTTTGGACAGGGGCCAACACCGGGGAGCTGTTTTTT TRBD1 - TRBJ2-2 TRBV7-8
CSARDGSGNTIYF TGCAGTGCTAGAGATGGGTCTGGAAACACCATATATTTT - many TRBJ1-3 TRBV20-1
CASSQWSAGGETQYF TGTGCCAGCAGCCAGTGGTCAGCGGGGGGAGAGACCCAGTACTTC TRBD2 few TRBJ2-5 TRBV3-1
CASSFNLAGATYEQYF TGTGCCAGCAGCTTTAACCTAGCGGGAGCTACCTACGAGCAGTACTTC TRBD2 - TRBJ2-7 TRBV7-9
CASSFSDGELFF TGTGCCAGCAGCTTTTCAGACGGGGAGCTGTTTTTT - many TRBJ2-2 TRBV7-9
CASSPRAGSPLHF TGTGCCAGCAGCCCCCGGGCGGGATCACCCCTCCACTTT - - TRBJ1-6 TRBV14
CATSREGRESETQYF TGTGCCACCAGCAGAGAGGGCAGGGAGTCGGAGACCCAGTACTTC - - TRBJ2-5 TRBV15
CASSFLDRGSAGELFF TGTGCCAGCAGCTTTCTGGACAGGGGGTCGGCCGGGGAGCTGTTTTTT TRBD1 few TRBJ2-2 TRBV7-3
CASSLGGGRGANVLTF TGCGCCAGCAGCTTGGGTGGCGGGCGTGGGGCCAACGTCCTGACTTTC - - TRBJ2-6 TRBV5-1
CSARDIRSYEQYF TGCAGTGCTAGGGACATTAGATCCTACGAGCAGTACTTC - many TRBJ2-7 TRBV20-1